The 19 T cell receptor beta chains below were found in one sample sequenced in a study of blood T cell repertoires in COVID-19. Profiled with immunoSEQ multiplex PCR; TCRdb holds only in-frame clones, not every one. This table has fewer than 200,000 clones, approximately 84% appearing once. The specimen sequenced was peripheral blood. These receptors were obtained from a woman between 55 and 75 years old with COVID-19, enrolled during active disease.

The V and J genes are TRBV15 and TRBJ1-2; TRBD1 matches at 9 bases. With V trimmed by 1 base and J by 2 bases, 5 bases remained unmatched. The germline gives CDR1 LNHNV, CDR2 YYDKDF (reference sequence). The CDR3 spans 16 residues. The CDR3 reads CATSRASGQGNYGYTF. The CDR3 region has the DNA TGTGCCACCAGCAGAGCAAGTGGACAGGGGAACTATGGCTACACCTTC.

The chain's CDR3 is CASSPTGGVYGYTF. The CDR3 DNA is TGTGCCAGCAGTCCTACAGGGGGCGTCTATGGCTACACCTTC. J is TRBJ1-2 and V is TRBV14; 9 bases align to TRBD1. Germline trimming cut 6 bases from V and 4 bases from J; bases unmatched to any gene: 6. Germline loops: CDR1 SGHDN, CDR2 FVKESK. The CDR3 has 14 residues.

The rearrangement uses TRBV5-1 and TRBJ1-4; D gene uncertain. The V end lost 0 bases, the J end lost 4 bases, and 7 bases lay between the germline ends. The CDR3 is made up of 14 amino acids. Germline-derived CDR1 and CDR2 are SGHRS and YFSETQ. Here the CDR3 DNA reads TGCGCCAGCAGCTTGGTCGGTGGTAATGAAAAACTGTTTTTT. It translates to CASSLVGGNEKLFF.

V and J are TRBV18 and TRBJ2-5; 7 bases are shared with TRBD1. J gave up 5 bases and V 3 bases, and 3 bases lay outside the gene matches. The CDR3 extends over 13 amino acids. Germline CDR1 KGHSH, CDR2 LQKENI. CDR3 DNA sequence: TGTGCCAGCTCACCGAGACAGGGTGAGACCCAGTACTTC. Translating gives CASSPRQGETQYF.

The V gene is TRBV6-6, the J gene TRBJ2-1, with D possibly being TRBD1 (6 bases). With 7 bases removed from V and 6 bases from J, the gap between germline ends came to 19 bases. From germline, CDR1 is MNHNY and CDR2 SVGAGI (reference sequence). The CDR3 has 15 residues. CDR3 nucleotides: TGTGCCAGCAAATTCGTAACGGGACACTTCAATGAGCAGTTCTTC. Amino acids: CASKFVTGHFNEQFF.

CDR3: CATSSRDRGSYEQYF. DNA of the CDR3: TGTGCCACCAGCAGCCGGGACAGGGGATCCTACGAGCAGTACTTC. V gene TRBV15 combines with J gene TRBJ2-7; TRBD1 agrees at 10 bases. The CDR3 is made up of 15 amino acids. Germline lookup yields CDR1 LNHNV and CDR2 YYDKDF (reference sequence). Trimming at V came to 3 bases and at J to 1 base, leaving 3 bases not matched to a gene.

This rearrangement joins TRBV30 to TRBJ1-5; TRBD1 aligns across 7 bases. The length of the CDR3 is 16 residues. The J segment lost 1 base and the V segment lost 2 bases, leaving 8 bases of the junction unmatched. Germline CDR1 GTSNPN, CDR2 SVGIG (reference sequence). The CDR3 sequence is CAWSPRTGWSNQPQHF. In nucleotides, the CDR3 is TGTGCCTGGAGTCCGAGGACAGGTTGGAGCAATCAGCCCCAGCATTTT. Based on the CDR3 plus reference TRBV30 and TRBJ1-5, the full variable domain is SQTIHQWPATLVQPVGSPLSLECTVEGTSNPNLYWYRQAAGRGLQLLFYSVGIGQISSEVPQNLSASRPQDRQFILSSKKLLLSDSGFYLCAWSPRTGWSNQPQHFGDGTRLSIL.

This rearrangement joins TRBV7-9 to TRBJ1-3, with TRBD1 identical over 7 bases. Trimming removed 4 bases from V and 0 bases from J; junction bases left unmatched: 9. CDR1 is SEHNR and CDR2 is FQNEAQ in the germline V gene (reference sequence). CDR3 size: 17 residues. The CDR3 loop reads CASSSWTGAGSGNTIYF. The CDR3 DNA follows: TGTGCCAGCAGCTCGTGGACAGGAGCGGGCTCTGGAAACACCATATATTTT.

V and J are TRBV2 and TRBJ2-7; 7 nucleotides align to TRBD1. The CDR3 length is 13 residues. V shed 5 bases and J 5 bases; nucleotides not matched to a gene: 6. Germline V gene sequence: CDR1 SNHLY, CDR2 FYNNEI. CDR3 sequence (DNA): TGTGCCAGCAGTTTAACAGGGGTGCACGAGCAGTACGTC. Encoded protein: CASSLTGVHEQYV.

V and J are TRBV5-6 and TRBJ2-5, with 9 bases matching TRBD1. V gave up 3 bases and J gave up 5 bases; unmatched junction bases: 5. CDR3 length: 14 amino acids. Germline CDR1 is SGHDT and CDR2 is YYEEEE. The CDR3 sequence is CASSWDRDHETQYF. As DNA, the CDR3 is TGTGCCAGCAGCTGGGACAGGGATCACGAGACCCAGTACTTC.

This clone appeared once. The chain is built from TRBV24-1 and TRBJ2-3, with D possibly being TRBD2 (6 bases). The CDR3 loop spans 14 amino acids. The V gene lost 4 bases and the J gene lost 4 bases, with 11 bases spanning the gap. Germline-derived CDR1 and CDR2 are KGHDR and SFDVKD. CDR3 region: CATSERWGADTQYF. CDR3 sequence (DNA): TGTGCCACCAGTGAGAGATGGGGGGCAGATACGCAGTATTTT.

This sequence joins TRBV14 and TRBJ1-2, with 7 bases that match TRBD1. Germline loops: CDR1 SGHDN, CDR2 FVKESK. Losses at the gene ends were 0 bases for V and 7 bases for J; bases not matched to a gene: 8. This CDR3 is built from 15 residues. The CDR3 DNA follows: TGTGCCAGCAGCCAAGACCCAGACAGGGCCGCTGGCTACACCTTC. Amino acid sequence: CASSQDPDRAAGYTF.

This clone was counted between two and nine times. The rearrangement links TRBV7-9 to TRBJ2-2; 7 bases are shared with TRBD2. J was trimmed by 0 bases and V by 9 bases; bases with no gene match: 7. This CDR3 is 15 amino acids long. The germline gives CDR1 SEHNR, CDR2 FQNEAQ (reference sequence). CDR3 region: CASPARGANTGELFF. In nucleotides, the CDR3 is TGTGCCAGTCCCGCTCGGGGGGCGAACACCGGGGAGCTGTTTTTT.

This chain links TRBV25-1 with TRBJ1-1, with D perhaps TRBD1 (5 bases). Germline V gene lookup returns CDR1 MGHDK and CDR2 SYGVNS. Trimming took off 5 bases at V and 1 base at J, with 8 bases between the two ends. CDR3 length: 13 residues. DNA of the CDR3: TGTGCCAGCAGTTTGGGGGGGAACACTGAAGCTTTCTTT. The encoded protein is CASSLGGNTEAFF.

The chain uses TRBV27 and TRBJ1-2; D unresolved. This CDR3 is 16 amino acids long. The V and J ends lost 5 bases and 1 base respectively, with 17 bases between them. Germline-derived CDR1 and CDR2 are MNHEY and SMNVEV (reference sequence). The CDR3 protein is CASSSYSTEGNYGYTF. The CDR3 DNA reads TGTGCCAGCAGTAGCTACAGCACGGAGGGTAACTATGGCTACACCTTC.

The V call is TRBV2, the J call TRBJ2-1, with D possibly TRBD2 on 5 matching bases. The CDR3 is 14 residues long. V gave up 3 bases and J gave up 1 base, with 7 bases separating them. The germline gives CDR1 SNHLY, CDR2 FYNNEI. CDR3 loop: CASSERTSYNEQFF. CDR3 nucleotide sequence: TGTGCCAGCAGTGAGAGGACTTCCTACAATGAGCAGTTCTTC. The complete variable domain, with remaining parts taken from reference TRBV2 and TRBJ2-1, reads EPEVTQTPSHQVTQMGQEVILRCVPISNHLYFYWYRQILGQKVEFLVSFYNNEISEKSEIFDDQFSVERPDGSNFTLKIRSTKLEDSAMYFCASSERTSYNEQFFGPGTRLTVL.

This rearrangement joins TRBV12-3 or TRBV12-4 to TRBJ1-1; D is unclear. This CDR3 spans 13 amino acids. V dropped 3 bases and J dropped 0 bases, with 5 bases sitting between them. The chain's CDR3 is CASSFLMNTEAFF. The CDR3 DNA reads TGTGCCAGCAGTTTCTTAATGAACACTGAAGCTTTCTTT.

CDR3 in amino acids: CASSFPPAQEQFF. The CDR3 DNA sequence: TGTGCCAGCAGCTTTCCCCCCGCTCAGGAGCAGTTCTTC. This chain links TRBV7-2 with TRBJ2-1; D is unresolved. Per germline, CDR1 SGHTA and CDR2 FQGNSA. The CDR3 extends over 13 amino acids. Trimming took off 3 bases at V and 10 bases at J, with 13 bases between the two ends.

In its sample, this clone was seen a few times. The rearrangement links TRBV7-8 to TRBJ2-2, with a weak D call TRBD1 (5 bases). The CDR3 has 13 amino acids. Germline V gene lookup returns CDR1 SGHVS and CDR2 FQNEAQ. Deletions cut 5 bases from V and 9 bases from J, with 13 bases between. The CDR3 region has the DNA TGTGCCAGCAGCCCCAGGGTCGTGAGGGAGCTGTTTTTT. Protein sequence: CASSPRVVRELFF.